This section outlines one T cell receptor (beta chain) sequence together with its context. This clonotype was detected only a few times. Which antigen it targets is not known. Base qualities are not provided; no much larger clone lies one nucleotide away. Ficoll-Paque density gradient centrifugation was the method used to isolate PBMCs. The data are from a study of T-cell memory formation after mild COVID-19 (dated by TCRdb to about 2021). Regarding the complete study: TCR sequence clusters from the two donors were found to be largely donor specific. Longitudinal TCRalpha and TCRbeta repertoire sequencing tracked T-cell clones expanding and contracting after mild COVID-19 in a couple of donors. Two young, previously healthy adult volunteers, one female and one male, were included in the cohort.

The research as a whole found: Some responding clones were detected in pre-infection memory, which suggested that pre-existing cross-reactive memory T cells had joined the SARS-CoV-2 response. Clones contracting from day 15 to 85 had balanced CD4/CD8 phenotypes, while a second wave expanding from day 15 to 37 was biased towards CD4+. Contracting CD4+ clones were located mainly in the CM and EM memory subsets, whereas CD8+ clones were found to be enriched in EMRA. Whether the second-wave clones peaking on day 37 were SARS-CoV-2 specific was not confirmed. The study covered only two mild cases, and larger cohorts including severe cases with pre-infection samples were considered necessary.

The CDR3 has 14 amino acids, counting the end cysteine and phenylalanine. CDR3 DNA is the only sequence kept; it has 42 bases, read in frame from the first base. CDR1 and CDR2, looked up from the germline V gene (reference sequence), are LNHDA and SQIVND. The trim is 3 bases for V and 4 bases for J, with a gap of 13 bases between the germline ends. Instrument used: Illumina NovaSeq 6000. TCRalpha and TCRbeta cDNA libraries were built by 5'RACE with constant-segment primers, adding sample barcodes and unique molecular identifiers. RNA was extracted from every sample with Trizol reagent. Library amplification was performed in two PCR steps, and a second sample barcode and Illumina TruSeq adapters were introduced in the second step. Sequencing of the libraries was done on an Illumina NovaSeq, producing 2 x 150 bp paired-end reads. Processing in the source paper ran as follows. Reads were demultiplexed and collapsed into UMI-guided consensus sequences with migec v1.2.7. Using mixcr v2.1.11, the UMI consensuses were aligned to TRA and TRB V and J templates and assembled into clonotypes. A clonotype was counted as expanded or contracted only when both edgeR and NoisET called the clonotype significant, with the noise models trained on biological replicates. For edgeR calls, a false discovery rate-adjusted p below 0.01 and a log2 fold-change threshold of 1 were applied. As an exploratory analysis of dynamics, PCA with hierarchical clustering was applied to max-normalized trajectories of the 1000 most abundant clonotypes. The CD4 or CD8 phenotype of responding clones was assigned using the separately sequenced CD4+ and CD8+ repertoires. TCRdb's own reprocessing of the public reads used fastp at Q25 and MiXCR and kept productive beta chains. A single entry per CDR3 protein holds the most common genes and DNA from its merged rows. The V and J calls reflect TCRdb's pipeline rather than the authors' work. The sample profile shows about 440,000 distinct CDR3 sequences; over 15% of them were found once. In total, the top ten clones hold approximately 8.1% of the sample.

The sequence derives from an adult woman who had mild COVID-19 (a few samples of this study predate the infection). The sample titles of this study are shuffled in the database, so cell type and time point are left out; the donor was told from shared clones. The sequenced sample was PBMCs or a T cell subset sorted from them (not recorded which). The V and J segments used are TRBV19 and TRBJ2-7; D gene: possibly TRBD2, on 6 matching bases. The CDR3 loop reads CASSIPGSLYEQYF. The DNA sequence follows: TGTGCCAGTAGTATCCCCGGGAGTCTTTACGAGCAGTACTTC.